This T cell receptor (beta chain) was sequenced for a study of blood T cell repertoires in COVID-19. Study-level information: Donors in the United States, Italy and Spain gave samples during acute or convalescent COVID-19.

The germline V and J ends were trimmed by 6 bases and 4 bases, with 21 bases remaining between them. Looked up from germline, CDR1 is SQVTM and CDR2 is ANQGSEA. The CDR3 is made up of 15 amino acids. This table comes from immunoSEQ multiplex PCR, and its TCRdb copy is limited to in-frame clones, with some not included. The sample contains approximately 60,000 clones, about 80% of which appear only once. Sequenced: peripheral blood. The chain has TRBV29-1 and TRBJ1-1; tentatively, D is TRBD1 (6 bases). This TCR was sampled from a woman in her sixties with acute or convalescent COVID-19. The CDR3 protein is CSVTGTPSKGTEAFF. The DNA for the CDR3 is TGCAGCGTAACCGGGACACCTTCGAAGGGCACTGAAGCTTTCTTT. The complete variable domain, with remaining parts taken from reference TRBV29-1 and TRBJ1-1, reads SAVISQKPSRDICQRGTSLTIQCQVDSQVTMMFWYRQQPGQSLTLIATANQGSEATYESGFVIDKFPISRPNLTFSTLTVSNMSPEDSSIYLCSVTGTPSKGTEAFFGQGTRLTVV.